This T cell receptor beta chain was retrieved from a study of blood T cell repertoires in COVID-19. Study information: Samples taken during acute and convalescent COVID-19 were collected in the United States, Italy and Spain. T cells, B-cell-depleted T cells, or PBMCs provided the cDNA or gDNA that served as material.

Study processing details: The assay estimated nucleated cells by amplifying reference gene primers. The data were produced by immunoSEQ multiplex PCR, yet TCRdb's version contains in-frame clones alone and is incomplete. The V and J calls and clone size are taken from that table; D and trimming were inferred from the DNA. The repertoire holds tens of thousands of clones, with approximately 85% as singletons. Germline CDR1 KGHSH, CDR2 LQKENI. This CDR3 contains 13 residues. V was clipped by 1 base and J by 3 bases, with 6 bases between them. The source is a human donor in a cohort sampled during active COVID-19. The donor label of this sample is uncertain. The V call is TRBV18, the J call TRBJ2-5; D might be TRBD1 (5 bases). The sequenced sample was peripheral blood. CDR3 sequence: CASSPRQKETQYF. In nucleotides, the CDR3 is TGTGCCAGCTCACCACGACAGAAAGAGACCCAGTACTTC.